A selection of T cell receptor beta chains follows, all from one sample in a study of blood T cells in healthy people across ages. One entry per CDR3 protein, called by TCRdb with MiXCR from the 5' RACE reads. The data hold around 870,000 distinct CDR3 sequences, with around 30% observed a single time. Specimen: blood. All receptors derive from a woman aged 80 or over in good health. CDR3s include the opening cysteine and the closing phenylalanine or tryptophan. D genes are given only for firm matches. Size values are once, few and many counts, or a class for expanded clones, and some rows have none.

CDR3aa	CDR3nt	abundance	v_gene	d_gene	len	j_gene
CASSLGGLLNTEAFF	TGTGCCAGCAGTTTAGGGGGGCTACTGAACACTGAAGCTTTCTTT	few	TRBV12-3/TRBV12-4	.	15	TRBJ1-1
CASTPGGGRADTQYF	TGTGCCAGCACGCCGGGAGGGGGCCGCGCAGATACGCAGTATTTT	.	TRBV7-6	.	15	TRBJ2-3
CASSYMEFNNSPLHF	TGTGCCAGCAGTTACATGGAGTTTAATAATTCACCCCTCCACTTT	few	TRBV6-6	.	15	TRBJ1-6
CATGRTTDTQYF	TGCGCCACCGGGAGGACAACAGATACGCAGTATTTT	.	TRBV24-1	TRBD2	12	TRBJ2-3
CASSPTRLAGGAYEQYF	TGTGCCAGCAGCCCGACGCGACTAGCGGGGGGAGCCTACGAGCAGTACTTC	many	TRBV7-2	TRBD2	17	TRBJ2-7
CATGRRGQMNTGELFF	TGTGCCACCGGCAGAAGGGGGCAGATGAACACCGGGGAGCTGTTTTTT	.	TRBV15	TRBD1	16	TRBJ2-2
CASSVGQGGQETQYF	TGTGCCAGCAGCGTAGGACAGGGAGGTCAAGAGACCCAGTACTTC	many	TRBV9	.	15	TRBJ2-5
CASSRTSGSVDTQYF	TGTGCCAGCAGCCGGACTAGCGGGAGTGTAGATACGCAGTATTTT	.	TRBV7-9	TRBD2	15	TRBJ2-3
CASMLGTGVYNEQFF	TGTGCCAGCATGCTTGGGACAGGGGTCTACAATGAGCAGTTCTTC	.	TRBV7-2	TRBD1	15	TRBJ2-1
CSARGQEGGQPQHF	TGCAGTGCTAGAGGACAGGAGGGGGGACAGCCCCAGCATTTT	.	TRBV20-1	.	14	TRBJ1-5
CASSPTGGGKKLFF	TGTGCCAGCAGCCCAACTGGGGGAGGCAAAAAACTGTTTTTT	few	TRBV7-9	.	14	TRBJ1-4
CASSQSGATTNEKLFF	TGCGCCAGCAGCCAGTCCGGTGCGACAACTAATGAAAAACTGTTTTTT	.	TRBV4-1	.	16	TRBJ1-4